Listed here are 27 T cell receptor beta chains from one sample, sequenced in a study of T cells in Graves' hyperthyroidism and ophthalmopathy. Regions amplified from RNA transcripts were the TCR beta CDR3 regions. TCR CDR3 underwent first-round RT-PCR with the HTBI primer set. TCRdb itself ran the multiplex PCR reads through MiXCR, one entry per CDR3 protein. The repertoire has about 96,000 distinct CDR3 sequences, approximately 56% of them found once; the top ten carry 25% to 30%. Sequencing was done on a sample of blood. The receptors come from a woman in her forties with Graves' hyperthyroidism.

Only a few counts were recorded for this clonotype. A junction boundary mismatches the germline segment, possibly from a read error. The V gene is TRBV7-2, the J gene TRBJ1-6, with TRBD1 identical over 7 bases. The CDR3 consists of 18 residues. CDR1 and CDR2 (germline): SGHTA, FQGNSA. CDR3 nucleotides: TGCGCCAGCAGCCAACGTAAAAAACAGGGGATCTATAATTCACCCCTCCACTTT. Its protein is CASSQRKKQGIYNSPLHF.

This clonotype has a count of ten or more. J is TRBJ2-7 and V is TRBV28; 10 nucleotides agree with TRBD2. Germline assignment: CDR1 MDHEN and CDR2 SYDVKM. J gave up 6 bases and V 3 bases, and 5 bases lay outside the gene matches. This CDR3 is 14 amino acids long. The CDR3, as DNA: TGTGCCAGCAGTTTCCAGCGGGAGGGCCGCGAGCAGTACTTC. It specifies CASSFQREGREQYF.

This clonotype was counted a few times. V gene TRBV7-2 combines with J gene TRBJ2-1; the D gene is possibly TRBD2 (5 bases). CDR3 length equals 13 residues. Germline-derived CDR1 and CDR2 are SGHTA and FQGNSA. With 4 bases removed from V and 7 bases from J, the gap between germline ends came to 11 bases. The CDR3 spells CASSYATGNEQFF. The CDR3 DNA reads as TGTGCCAGCAGCTACGCGACGGGGAATGAGCAGTTCTTC.

CDR3 region: CASSFLGSSYEQYF. The CDR3 nucleotides are TGTGCCAGCAGTTTTTTAGGGAGCTCCTACGAGCAGTACTTC. The V and J genes are TRBV28 and TRBJ2-7; maybe TRBD2 (5 bases). The V and J ends lost 3 bases and 0 bases respectively, with 9 bases between them. The CDR3 is 14 residues long. The germline gives CDR1 MDHEN, CDR2 SYDVKM.

The genes are TRBV9 and TRBJ1-1; possible D gene TRBD1, 6 bases. Germline loops: CDR1 SGDLS, CDR2 YYNGEE. The CDR3 contains 16 residues. The ends were cut back, 5 bases at V and 1 base at J, with 18 bases in the middle. CDR3 sequence reads: CASRGEGGAANTEAFF. The CDR3 DNA reads as TGTGCCAGCAGAGGTGAAGGGGGGGCAGCGAACACTGAAGCTTTCTTT.

This clonotype was seen many times. The chain combines TRBV2 with TRBJ1-2; D unclear. V lost 2 bases and J 12 bases, leaving 13 bases between the germline ends. Germline-derived CDR1 and CDR2 are SNHLY and FYNNEI. The CDR3 is 12 amino acids. In DNA, the CDR3 is TGTGCCAGCAGTGAATACGACGAGGACGACACCTTC. Translation: CASSEYDEDDTF.

In this sample, this clonotype turned up a few times. The chain is built from TRBV6-6 and TRBJ2-7; D may be TRBD1 or TRBD2 (6 bases each). Germline V gene sequence: CDR1 MNHNY, CDR2 SVGAGI (reference sequence). V lost 5 bases, J lost 7 bases, and 24 bases lay in between. This CDR3 comprises 16 residues. Here the CDR3 reads CASSKGLTGPRGEQYF. The DNA of the CDR3 is TGTGCCAGCAGTAAAGGCCTTACAGGGCCGCGGGGTGAGCAGTACTTC.

This clonotype has ten or more counts. V and J are TRBV9 and TRBJ2-1; 7 bases map to TRBD1. With V trimmed by 2 bases and J by 2 bases, 4 bases remained unmatched. Germline V gene data show CDR1 as SGDLS and CDR2 as YYNGEE. The CDR3 runs 15 residues. The CDR3 sequence is CASSVGQHAYNEQFF. The CDR3 DNA reads as TGTGCCAGCAGCGTGGGACAGCATGCCTACAATGAGCAGTTCTTC.

The DNA for the CDR3 is TGTGCCAGCAGCCGCATGCTGGATACGCAGTATTTT. It specifies CASSRMLDTQYF. This chain links TRBV14 with TRBJ2-3, with D unresolved. V was pared by 4 bases and J by 6 bases, with 8 bases between. In germline, CDR1 is SGHDN, CDR2 FVKESK. CDR3 length equals 12 residues.

The chain carries TRBV2 and TRBJ2-2; D perhaps matches TRBD2 (5 bases). CDR1 SNHLY and CDR2 FYNNEI come from the germline V gene. The CDR3 is 16 amino acids. Deletions cut 5 bases from V and 2 bases from J, with 15 bases between. DNA for the CDR3: TGTGCCAGCAGTTTATCCCTCGGGATAAACACCGGGGAGCTGTTTTTT. Residues: CASSLSLGINTGELFF.

This chain links TRBV7-4 with TRBJ1-2; the match to TRBD1 covers 10 bases. Germline lookup yields CDR1 SGHVT and CDR2 SQSDAQ. The CDR3 is 16 amino acids. After removal of 6 bases from V and 4 bases from J, the junction contained 11 bases not matched to a gene. The CDR3 is CASSSMGTGDTYGYTF. The CDR3 DNA sequence: TGTGCCAGCAGTTCCATGGGGACAGGGGATACCTATGGCTACACCTTC. Full variable domain (outside the CDR3, taken from reference TRBV7-4 and TRBJ1-2): GAGVSQSPRYKVAKRGRDVALRCDSISGHVTLYWYRQTLGQGSEVLTYSQSDAQRDKSGRPSGRFSAERPERSVSTLKIQRTEQGDSAVYLCASSSMGTGDTYGYTFGSGTRLTVV.

The chain recombines TRBV7-3 with TRBJ1-5, with TRBD1 matching over 12 bases. Germline trimming cut 5 bases from V and 5 bases from J; bases unmatched to any gene: 13. The CDR3 extends over 18 amino acids. CDR1 is SGHTA, CDR2 FQGTGA, per germline. CDR3 nucleotide sequence: TGTGCCAGCAGCCTCCTCTCGGGACAGGGGGCTACCTATCAGCCCCAGCATTTT. Translation: CASSLLSGQGATYQPQHF.

This clonotype was seen many times. The chain has TRBV5-1 and TRBJ2-5; 7 bases line up with TRBD2. The germline V gene has CDR1 SGHRS and CDR2 YFSETQ. The CDR3 is made up of 14 amino acids. The junction had 8 bases not matched to a gene; V was cut back by 4 bases and J by 5 bases. The CDR3 DNA reads as TGCGCCAGCAGCCGGCCTCAGGGAGGGGAGACCCAGTACTTC. Protein: CASSRPQGGETQYF. Using reference TRBV5-1 and TRBJ2-5 for the parts outside the CDR3, the full variable domain is KAGVTQTPRYLIKTRGQQVTLSCSPISGHRSVSWYQQTPGQGLQFLFEYFSETQRNKGNFPGRFSGRQFSNSRSEMNVSTLELGDSALYLCASSRPQGGETQYFGPGTRLLVL.

In its sample, this clonotype was seen many times. The CDR3 nucleotides read TGTGCCAGCAGCTTGTTGGGGGAAGGCTACACCTTC. Its translation is CASSLLGEGYTF. The chain carries TRBV7-9 and TRBJ1-2; maybe TRBD1 (5 bases). Germline V lookup: CDR1 SEHNR, CDR2 FQNEAQ (reference sequence). The CDR3 length is 12 residues. V gave up 3 bases and J gave up 8 bases, with 10 bases separating them. Full variable domain (rest looked up from reference TRBV7-9 and TRBJ1-2): DTGVSQNPRHKITKRGQNVTFRCDPISEHNRLYWYRQTLGQGPEFLTYFQNEAQLEKSRLLSDRFSAERPKGSFSTLEIQRTEQGDSAMYLCASSLLGEGYTFGSGTRLTVV.

This clonotype was counted many times. The CDR3 region is CASSPGTDEQYF. Here the CDR3 DNA reads TGTGCCAGCTCACCGGGTACTGACGAGCAGTACTTC. The chain carries TRBV18 and TRBJ2-7; D gene uncertain. V was clipped by 3 bases and J by 5 bases, with 8 bases between them. The CDR3 length is 12 residues. Germline CDR1 and CDR2: KGHSH and LQKENI. Full variable domain (missing parts from reference TRBV18 and TRBJ2-7): NAGVMQNPRHLVRRRGQEARLRCSPMKGHSHVYWYRQLPEEGLKFMVYLQKENIIDESGMPKERFSAEFPKEGPSILRIQQVVRGDSAAYFCASSPGTDEQYFGPGTRLTVT.

This clonotype has just one count. V and J are TRBV5-4 and TRBJ1-1; no reliable D call. The V gene lost 4 bases and the J gene lost 5 bases, with 9 bases spanning the gap. Germline V gene data show CDR1 as SGHNT and CDR2 as YYREEE (reference sequence). This CDR3 is built from 12 residues. The CDR3 nucleotides read TGTGCCAGCAGCGTGAGGGATACTGAAGCTTTCTTT. Its translation is CASSVRDTEAFF.

The rearrangement links TRBV20-1 to TRBJ1-1; 9 nucleotides agree with TRBD1. Germline V gene sequence: CDR1 DFQATT, CDR2 SNEGSKA (reference sequence). V was pared by 6 bases and J by 11 bases, with 13 bases of the junction left unmatched. This CDR3 is built from 13 residues. This CDR3 reads CSASSLGDRVAFF. The DNA for the CDR3 is TGCAGTGCCAGCAGCTTAGGGGACAGGGTGGCTTTCTTT.

This sequence joins TRBV7-2 and TRBJ2-3; D could derive from TRBD1 or TRBD2 (6 bases each). The V gene lost 8 bases and the J gene lost 5 bases, with 26 bases spanning the gap. This CDR3 contains 17 residues. CDR1 is SGHTA, CDR2 FQGNSA, per germline. The chain's CDR3 is CASPPWGGTKGRDTQYF. For the CDR3, the DNA is TGTGCCAGCCCTCCTTGGGGCGGGACAAAGGGAAGAGATACGCAGTATTTT.

The chain combines TRBV10-3 with TRBJ1-1; 8 bases are shared with TRBD1. The CDR3 length is 16 residues. V gave up 5 bases and J gave up 1 base; unmatched junction bases: 9. CDR1 and CDR2 (germline): ENHRY, SYGVKD. Written as DNA, the CDR3 is TGTGCCATCAGTCCTGGACAGGGATGGGGGAACACTGAAGCTTTCTTT. It codes for CAISPGQGWGNTEAFF.

This clonotype was seen many times. The V gene is TRBV4-1, the J gene TRBJ2-2; no firm D call. V was cut by 6 bases and J by 0 bases, with 14 bases left in between. This CDR3 comprises 16 residues. CDR1 is MGHRA and CDR2 is YSYEKL in the germline V gene. Here the CDR3 reads CASSHRGTTNTGELFF. The CDR3, as DNA: TGCGCCAGCAGTCACCGAGGAACTACGAACACCGGGGAGCTGTTTTTT.

The table lists this clonotype with many counts. V is TRBV19 and J is TRBJ1-5; tentative D call: TRBD1 (5 bases). Germline V gene data show CDR1 as LNHDA and CDR2 as SQIVND (reference sequence). The CDR3 consists of 14 residues. V was clipped by 5 bases and J by 6 bases, with 14 bases between them. CDR3 bases: TGTGCCAGTAGTGGCAGGGTCGCAGGTCAGCCCCAGCATTTT. This codes for CASSGRVAGQPQHF.

Of note for this clonotype: A read error is possible here, since a much larger clone lies one base away. CDR3 loop: CASRNPGQGAEALF. The CDR3 region has the DNA TGCGCCAGCAGGAATCCGGGACAGGGTGCTGAAGCTCTCTTT. This chain links TRBV7-9 with TRBJ1-1, with 9 bases identical to TRBD1. CDR3 length: 14 amino acids. Germline V gives CDR1 SEHNR, CDR2 FQNEAQ (reference sequence).

Ten or more counts support this clonotype. The chain's CDR3 is CSAQESNYGYTF. CDR3 nucleotide sequence: TGCAGTGCTCAGGAGTCAAACTATGGCTACACCTTC. The rearrangement uses TRBV20-1 and TRBJ1-2; D gene unclear. V dropped 5 bases and J dropped 2 bases, with 9 bases sitting between them. CDR1 and CDR2 from the germline V gene are DFQATT and SNEGSKA (reference sequence). CDR3 length equals 12 residues.

This clonotype occurred once. In DNA, the CDR3 is TGTGCCAGCAGCTTGGGGCTAGCGCGTGAAAAACTGTTTTTT. Protein: CASSLGLAREKLFF. The chain joins TRBV7-9 to TRBJ1-4; TRBD1 might be the D (5 bases). CDR3 length: 14 residues. Per germline, CDR1 SEHNR and CDR2 FQNEAQ (reference sequence). Trimming shortened V by 3 bases and J by 7 bases, and 12 bases separated the two germline ends. Together with reference TRBV7-9 and TRBJ1-4, the CDR3 gives the full variable domain: DTGVSQNPRHKITKRGQNVTFRCDPISEHNRLYWYRQTLGQGPEFLTYFQNEAQLEKSRLLSDRFSAERPKGSFSTLEIQRTEQGDSAMYLCASSLGLAREKLFFGSGTQLSVL.

This clonotype showed up many times. The chain links TRBV5-1 to TRBJ2-3; the D gene is possibly TRBD2 (6 bases). CDR1 is SGHRS and CDR2 is YFSETQ in the germline V gene. The CDR3 covers 16 residues. Trimming cost V 0 bases and J 2 bases, with 13 bases left between them. The CDR3 DNA is TGCGCCAGCAGCTTGGTGTTGCGGAGGGACACAGATACGCAGTATTTT. This sequence encodes CASSLVLRRDTDTQYF.

This clonotype was seen at least ten times. CDR3 protein: CASSQFNEQYF. The CDR3 DNA is TGCGCCAGCAGCCAGTTTAACGAGCAGTACTTC. The rearrangement uses TRBV4-1 and TRBJ2-7; no firm D call. V shed 3 bases and J shed 5 bases, with 5 bases lying between them. Germline V gene lookup returns CDR1 MGHRA and CDR2 YSYEKL. The CDR3 is 11 residues long.

This clonotype was recorded only once. This chain uses TRBV29-1 with TRBJ2-5; the match to TRBD1 covers 7 bases. In germline, CDR1 is SQVTM, CDR2 ANQGSEA. V lost 4 bases to trimming and J lost 6 bases; unmatched junction nucleotides: 5. CDR3 length: 12 amino acids. CDR3 DNA sequence: TGCAGCGTTGGAGGGGGCAGGCAGACCCAGTACTTC. Translating it yields CSVGGGRQTQYF. Full variable domain (missing parts from reference TRBV29-1 and TRBJ2-5): SAVISQKPSRDICQRGTSLTIQCQVDSQVTMMFWYRQQPGQSLTLIATANQGSEATYESGFVIDKFPISRPNLTFSTLTVSNMSPEDSSIYLCSVGGGRQTQYFGPGTRLLVL.